Reported below is one T cell receptor beta chain. The antigen remains undetermined. Other DNA sequences in the sample encode the same CDR3. This record comes from a study of cytomegalovirus exposure and HLA in healthy donors. Germline V CDR1 and CDR2: SGHNT, YYREEE (reference sequence). The CDR3 sequence is 15 residues long. V lost 1 base and J 3 bases, leaving 10 bases between the germline ends. Amplification used 60 Vbeta primers and 13 Jbeta primers. Using immunoSEQ multiplex PCR, the repertoire was profiled, and TCRdb retains in-frame clones only, with some absent. The table includes 150,000 to 200,000 clones, 60% to 80% detected once. Study-wide findings and caveats: TRBV6-2, TRBV6-3 and other indistinguishable V segments were excluded. Prediction of most subjects' HLA-A and HLA-B alleles by TCR beta sequences was reportedly accurate. Researchers catalogued 164 TCR beta chains as cytomegalovirus-associated. Earlier analysis looked at TCR beta V segments, and most were productive about 90% or about 30% of the time.

This TCR derives from a middle-aged man in good health and CMV-seropositive. The source material was PBMCs. The genes are TRBV5-4 and TRBJ2-2; the D gene is possibly TRBD1 (5 bases). CDR3 nucleotide sequence: TGTGCCAGCAGCTTGCAGGGAAGGGACACCGGGGAGCTGTTTTTT. Its protein is CASSLQGRDTGELFF.